This TCR beta chain was profiled in a study of T cell responses to AZD1222 COVID-19 vaccine (dated by TCRdb to about 2021). Describing the broader study: Because spike-specific TCR depth and breadth did not differ between the two schedules, AZD1222 recipients who got a second dose at roughly 4 weeks were pooled with those who got a second dose at roughly 12 weeks. A total of more than 230 trial participants underwent TCR sequencing, of whom about 200 had received two doses of AZD1222 and approximately 25 had received two doses of the MenACWY control vaccine. Trial participants were enrolled by age into subgroups of 18-55, 56-69 and 70-plus years, and around 150, 28 and 57 TCR-sequenced participants, respectively, were included in these subgroups.

The research as a whole found: Participants were mostly white British, with more females than males. The authors suggested clonal diversity may have been underestimated. After two AZD1222 doses, both the breadth and the depth of spike-specific TCRs were significantly higher than at day 0 and than in MenACWY recipients. Because no day 14 peak-response samples were available, repertoires were characterized only after the peak T cell response. Reportedly, almost half of the unique spike-specific TCRs recognized epitopes lying outside the regions that are mutated in the B.1.351 and B.1.1.7 variants. The vaccine-associated CD4 TCRs covered the entire spike protein, and the dominant responses fell in regions 160-218 and 743-854. Only a handful of AZD1222 recipients were SARS-CoV-2 seropositive at baseline, limiting conclusions about previously exposed vaccinees. The 56-69-year group was small, and its depth increase did not reach significance, likely because of low power.

Note on this clone: Its antigen is still unknown. Qualities for individual bases were not recorded, and no much larger clone is one base off.

The CDR3 regions of human TCRbeta chains were analyzed by immunosequencing. The paper's data handling went like this. Repertoire TCRs were matched against a reference library of SARS-CoV-2-specific TCRs generated with the MIRA antigen-specificity platform. Breadth meant the fraction of unique TCRs that were SARS-CoV-2-associated, whereas depth meant the fraction of total T cells that were SARS-CoV-2-associated. Using the MIRA data, each spike-specific TCR was mapped to the spike region that the TCR reacts to and placed in a CD4 or CD8 class. Log10-transformed breadth and depth values were compared by one-way ANOVA with Sidak's multiple comparisons tests. TCRdb's version of the immuneACCESS table is confined to in-frame rearrangements and falls short of the full clone set. An unresolved V gene accounts for under half of the shortfall where checked; the remainder is of unknown origin. V, J and clone size reflect that table, while D and trimming were determined from the DNA. Within this sample are around 120,000 clones, with roughly 90% of them counted one time only. Roughly 13% of the sample goes to the ten largest clones.

The CDR3 sequence holds 15 residues, the cysteine and phenylalanine included. The DNA shown is the 45-base CDR3, in frame from base 1. Based on the germline V gene, the CDR1 and CDR2 sequences are MDHEN and SYDVKM. For this chain, trimming is 6 bases at the V end and 10 bases at the J end, and the number of junction bases without a gene match is 9. The time point label here, explained by the study, means: baseline before first vaccination. The vaccinee samples were drawn from two UK trials, COV001 and COV002, one of which was a single-blind randomized controlled phase 2/3 trial testing AZD1222 (ChAdOx1 nCoV-19) in healthy adults. For TCRbeta chain sequencing, PBMC samples from trial participants were taken at day 0 and at day 28 after the second dose.

The origin of this receptor is an adult in good health. The sequencing used peripheral blood, collected on day 0 of AZD1222 vaccination. Rearrangement joined TRBV28 to TRBJ1-4, and 12 junctional nucleotides match TRBD1. The DNA sequence is as follows: TGTGCCAGCAGCTTGACCGGGACAGGGGGCCGAAAACTGTTTTTT. Its translation is CASSLTGTGGRKLFF.